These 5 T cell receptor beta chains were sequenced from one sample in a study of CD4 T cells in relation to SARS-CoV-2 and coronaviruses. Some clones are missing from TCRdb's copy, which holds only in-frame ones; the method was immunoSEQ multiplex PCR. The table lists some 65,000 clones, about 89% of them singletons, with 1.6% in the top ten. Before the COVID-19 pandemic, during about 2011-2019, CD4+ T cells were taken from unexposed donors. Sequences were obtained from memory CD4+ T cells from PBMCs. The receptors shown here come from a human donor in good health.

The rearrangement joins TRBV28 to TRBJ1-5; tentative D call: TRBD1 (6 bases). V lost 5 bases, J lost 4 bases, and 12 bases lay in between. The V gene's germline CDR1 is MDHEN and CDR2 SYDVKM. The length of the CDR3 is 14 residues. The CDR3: CASSPGHQNQPQHF. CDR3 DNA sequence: TGTGCCAGCAGTCCGGGACACCAAAATCAGCCCCAGCATTTT.

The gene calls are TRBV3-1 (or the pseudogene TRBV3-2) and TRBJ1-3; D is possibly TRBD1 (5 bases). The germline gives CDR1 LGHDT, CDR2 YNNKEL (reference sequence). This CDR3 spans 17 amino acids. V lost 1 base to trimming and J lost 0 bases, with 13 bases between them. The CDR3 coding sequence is TGTGCCAGCAGCCAAGGGGGACCGAGAAGCTCTGGAAACACCATATATTTT. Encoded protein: CASSQGGPRSSGNTIYF.

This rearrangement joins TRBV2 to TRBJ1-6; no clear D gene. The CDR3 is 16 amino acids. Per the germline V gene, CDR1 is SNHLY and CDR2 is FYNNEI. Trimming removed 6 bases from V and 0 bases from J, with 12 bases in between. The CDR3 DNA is TGTGCCAGCAGCCAAGGAGCGAGCTCCTATAATTCACCCCTCCACTTT. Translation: CASSQGASSYNSPLHF. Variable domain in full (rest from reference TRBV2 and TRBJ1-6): EPEVTQTPSHQVTQMGQEVILRCVPISNHLYFYWYRQILGQKVEFLVSFYNNEISEKSEIFDDQFSVERPDGSNFTLKIRSTKLEDSAMYFCASSQGASSYNSPLHFGNGTRLTVT.

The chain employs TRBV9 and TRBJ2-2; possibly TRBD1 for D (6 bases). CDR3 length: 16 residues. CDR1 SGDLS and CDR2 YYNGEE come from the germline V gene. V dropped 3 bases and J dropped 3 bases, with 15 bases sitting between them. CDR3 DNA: TGTGCCAGCAGCGGACAAACAGGGTTCGACACCGGGGAGCTGTTTTTT. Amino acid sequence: CASSGQTGFDTGELFF.

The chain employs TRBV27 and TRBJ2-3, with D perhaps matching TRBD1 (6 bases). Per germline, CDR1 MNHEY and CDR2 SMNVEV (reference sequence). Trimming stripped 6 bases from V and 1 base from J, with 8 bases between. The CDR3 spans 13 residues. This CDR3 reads CASRGAGTDTQYF. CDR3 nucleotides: TGTGCCAGCAGGGGGGCAGGCACAGATACGCAGTATTTT.